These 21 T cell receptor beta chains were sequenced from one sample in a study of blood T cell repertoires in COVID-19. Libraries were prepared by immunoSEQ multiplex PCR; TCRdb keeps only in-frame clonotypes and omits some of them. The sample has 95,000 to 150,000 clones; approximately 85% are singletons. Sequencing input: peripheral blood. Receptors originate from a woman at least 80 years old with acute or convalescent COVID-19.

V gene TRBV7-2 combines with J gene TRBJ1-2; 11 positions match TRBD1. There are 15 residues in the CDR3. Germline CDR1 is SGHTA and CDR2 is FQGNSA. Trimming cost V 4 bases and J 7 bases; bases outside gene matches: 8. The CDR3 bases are TGTGCCAGCAGCTCAACCGCCGGGACAGGGGGTGGCTACACCTTC. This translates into CASSSTAGTGGGYTF.

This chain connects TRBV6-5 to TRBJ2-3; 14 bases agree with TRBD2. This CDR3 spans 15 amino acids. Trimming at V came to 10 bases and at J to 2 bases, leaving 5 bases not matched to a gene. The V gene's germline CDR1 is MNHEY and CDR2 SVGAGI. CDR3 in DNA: TGTGCCACCAGGACTAGCGGGGGGCACACAGATACGCAGTATTTT. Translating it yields CATRTSGGHTDTQYF.

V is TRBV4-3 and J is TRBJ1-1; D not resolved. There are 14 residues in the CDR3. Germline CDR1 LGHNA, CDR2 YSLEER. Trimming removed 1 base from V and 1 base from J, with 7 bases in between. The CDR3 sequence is CASSQGSGNTEAFF. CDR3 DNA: TGCGCCAGCAGCCAAGGCTCAGGGAACACTGAAGCTTTCTTT.

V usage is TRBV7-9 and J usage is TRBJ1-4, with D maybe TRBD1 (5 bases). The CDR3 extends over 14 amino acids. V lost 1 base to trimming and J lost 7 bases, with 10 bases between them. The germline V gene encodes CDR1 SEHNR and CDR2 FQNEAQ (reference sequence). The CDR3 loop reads CASSLGAGREKLFF. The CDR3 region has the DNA TGTGCCAGCAGCTTAGGAGCAGGGCGTGAAAAACTGTTTTTT.

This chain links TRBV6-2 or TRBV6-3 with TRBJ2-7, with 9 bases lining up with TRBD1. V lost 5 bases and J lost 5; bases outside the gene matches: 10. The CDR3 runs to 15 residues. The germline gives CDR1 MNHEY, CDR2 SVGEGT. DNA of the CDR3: TGTGCCAGCAGTCGCCCCGGGACAGGGAACAACGAGCAGTACTTC. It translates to CASSRPGTGNNEQYF.

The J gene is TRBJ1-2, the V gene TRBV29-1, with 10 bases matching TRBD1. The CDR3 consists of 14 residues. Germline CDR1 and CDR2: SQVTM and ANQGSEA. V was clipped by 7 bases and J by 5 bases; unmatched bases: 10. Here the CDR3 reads CSAVSGTGAYGYTF. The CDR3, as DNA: TGCAGCGCCGTTTCCGGGACAGGGGCGTATGGCTACACCTTC.

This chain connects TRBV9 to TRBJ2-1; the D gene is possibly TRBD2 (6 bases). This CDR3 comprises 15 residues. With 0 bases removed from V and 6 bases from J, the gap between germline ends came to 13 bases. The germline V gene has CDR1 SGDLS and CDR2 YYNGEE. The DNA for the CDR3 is TGTGCCAGCAGCGTAGTGGAGGGAGTCCCCAATGAGCAGTTCTTC. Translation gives CASSVVEGVPNEQFF.

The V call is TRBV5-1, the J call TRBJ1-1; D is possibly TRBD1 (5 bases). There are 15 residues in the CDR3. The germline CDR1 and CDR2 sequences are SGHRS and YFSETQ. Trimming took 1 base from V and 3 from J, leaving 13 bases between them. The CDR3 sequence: CASSLMTAGDTEAFF. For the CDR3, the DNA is TGCGCCAGCAGCTTGATGACAGCTGGGGACACTGAAGCTTTCTTT. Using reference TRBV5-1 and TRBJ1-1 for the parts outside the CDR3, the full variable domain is KAGVTQTPRYLIKTRGQQVTLSCSPISGHRSVSWYQQTPGQGLQFLFEYFSETQRNKGNFPGRFSGRQFSNSRSEMNVSTLELGDSALYLCASSLMTAGDTEAFFGQGTRLTVV.

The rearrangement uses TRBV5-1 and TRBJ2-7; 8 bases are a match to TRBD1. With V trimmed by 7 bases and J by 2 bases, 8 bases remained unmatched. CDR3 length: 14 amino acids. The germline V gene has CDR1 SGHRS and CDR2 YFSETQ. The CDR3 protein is CASAMRTGTYEQYF. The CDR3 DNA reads TGCGCCAGCGCAATGCGGACAGGGACCTACGAGCAGTACTTC.

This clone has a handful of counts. As DNA, the CDR3 is TGTGCCAGCAGTGGACAGGGCCCCTACGAGCAGTACTTC. Translation gives CASSGQGPYEQYF. The chain joins TRBV2 to TRBJ2-7; 7 nucleotides match TRBD1. The CDR3 length is 13 residues. The ends lost 4 bases at V and 2 bases at J; junction bases unmatched: 2. In germline, CDR1 is SNHLY, CDR2 FYNNEI.

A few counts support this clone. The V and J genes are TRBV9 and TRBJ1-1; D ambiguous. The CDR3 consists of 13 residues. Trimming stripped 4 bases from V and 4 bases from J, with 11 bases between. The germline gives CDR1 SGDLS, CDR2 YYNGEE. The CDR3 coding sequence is TGTGCCAGCAGCACATCGGGAGCCACTGAAGCTTTCTTT. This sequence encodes CASSTSGATEAFF.

The CDR3 nucleotides are TGTGCCAGTAGAGGCAGGGGGCGCGAGGACTATGGCTACACCTTC. Its translation is CASRGRGREDYGYTF. The rearrangement joins TRBV19 to TRBJ1-2; the match to TRBD1 covers 8 bases. This CDR3 is built from 15 residues. Germline CDR1 LNHDA, CDR2 SQIVND (reference sequence). Germline trimming cut 6 bases from V and 3 bases from J; bases unmatched to any gene: 9. Variable domain in full (rest from reference TRBV19 and TRBJ1-2): DGGITQSPKYLFRKEGQNVTLSCEQNLNHDAMYWYRQDPGQGLRLIYYSQIVNDFQKGDIAEGYSVSREKKESFPLTVTSAQKNPTAFYLCASRGRGREDYGYTFGSGTRLTVV.

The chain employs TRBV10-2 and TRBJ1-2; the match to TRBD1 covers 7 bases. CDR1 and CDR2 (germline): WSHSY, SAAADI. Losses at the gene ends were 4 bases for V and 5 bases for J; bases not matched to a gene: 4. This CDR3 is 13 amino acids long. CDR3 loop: CASSVTGAYGYTF. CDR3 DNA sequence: TGCGCCAGCAGTGTTACAGGGGCTTATGGCTACACCTTC.

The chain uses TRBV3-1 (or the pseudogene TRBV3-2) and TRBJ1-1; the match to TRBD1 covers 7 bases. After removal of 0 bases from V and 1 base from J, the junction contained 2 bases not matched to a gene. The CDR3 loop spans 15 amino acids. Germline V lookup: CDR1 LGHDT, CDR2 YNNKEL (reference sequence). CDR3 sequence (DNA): TGTGCCAGCAGCCAAGATTGGACAGGGAACACTGAAGCTTTCTTT. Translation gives CASSQDWTGNTEAFF.

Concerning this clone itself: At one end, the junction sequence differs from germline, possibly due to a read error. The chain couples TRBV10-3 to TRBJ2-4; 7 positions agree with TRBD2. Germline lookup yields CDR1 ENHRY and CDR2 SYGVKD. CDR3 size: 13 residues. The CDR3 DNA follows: TGTGCAATCAGGGACTATACCAAAAACATTCAGTACTTC. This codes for CAIRDYTKNIQYF.

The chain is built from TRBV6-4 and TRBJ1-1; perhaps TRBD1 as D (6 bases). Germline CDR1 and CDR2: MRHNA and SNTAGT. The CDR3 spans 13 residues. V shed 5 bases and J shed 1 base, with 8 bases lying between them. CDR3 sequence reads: CASSTGRNTEAFF. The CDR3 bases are TGTGCCAGCAGTACAGGGAGGAACACTGAAGCTTTCTTT.

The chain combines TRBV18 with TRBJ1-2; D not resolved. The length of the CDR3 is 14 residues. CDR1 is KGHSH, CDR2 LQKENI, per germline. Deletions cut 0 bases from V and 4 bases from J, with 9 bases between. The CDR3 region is CASSPPSGTYGYTF. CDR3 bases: TGTGCCAGCTCACCACCGTCGGGAACCTATGGCTACACCTTC.

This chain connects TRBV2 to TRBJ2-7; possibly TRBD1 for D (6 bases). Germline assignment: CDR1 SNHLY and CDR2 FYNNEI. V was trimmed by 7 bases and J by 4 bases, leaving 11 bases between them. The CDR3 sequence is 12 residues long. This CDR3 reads CASNREKYEQYV. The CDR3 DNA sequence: TGTGCCAGCAACAGGGAAAAGTACGAGCAGTACGTC.

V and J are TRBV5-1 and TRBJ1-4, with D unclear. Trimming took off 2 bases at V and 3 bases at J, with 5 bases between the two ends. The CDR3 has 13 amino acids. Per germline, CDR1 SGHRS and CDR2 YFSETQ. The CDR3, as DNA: TGCGCCAGCAGCTTACAGCCTAATGAAAAACTGTTTTTT. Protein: CASSLQPNEKLFF.

CDR3 nucleotides: TGTGCCAGCAGTTCCCTCGGGGAAGCTTTCTTT. Translated, it gives CASSSLGEAFF. The V call is TRBV6-5, the J call TRBJ1-1; no reliable D call. The CDR3 contains 11 residues. CDR1 is MNHEY and CDR2 is SVGAGI in the germline V gene. The V and J ends lost 4 bases and 8 bases respectively, with 8 bases between them.

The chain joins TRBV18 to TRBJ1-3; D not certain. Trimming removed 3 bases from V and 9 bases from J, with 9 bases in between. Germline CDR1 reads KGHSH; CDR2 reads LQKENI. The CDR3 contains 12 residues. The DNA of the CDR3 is TGTGCCAGCTCACCCGCCCCCGGCACCATATATTTT. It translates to CASSPAPGTIYF.